Below, 5 T cell receptor beta chains from the same sample are listed, as sequenced in a study of graft-versus-host responses after intestinal transplantation. TCRdb keeps only in-frame clones here, not all; method: immunoSEQ multiplex PCR. Counted here are about 120,000 clones, approximately 95% occurring once; the ten biggest clones make up around 3.3%. Antigen specificity for these receptors is unknown. Sequenced here: unstimulated CD8+ T cells sorted from spleen or lymph node cells, sampled before intestinal transplant. Receptors originate from a human donor who received an intestinal transplant.

The V call is TRBV7-9, the J call TRBJ1-1; TRBD1 matches at 10 bases. Per the germline V gene, CDR1 is SEHNR and CDR2 is FQNEAQ (reference sequence). The CDR3 totals 16 residues. Trimming removed 3 bases from V and 4 bases from J; junction bases left unmatched: 8. The CDR3 DNA is TGTGCCAGCAGCTTGCCGGGACAGGGGTTGGGCACTGAAGCTTTCTTT. Its translation is CASSLPGQGLGTEAFF.

CDR3: CAIGTGAYNEQFF. DNA for the CDR3: TGTGCCATCGGGACAGGCGCCTACAATGAGCAGTTCTTC. This chain links TRBV25-1 with TRBJ2-1; the match to TRBD1 covers 8 bases. V lost 10 bases, J lost 2 bases, and 4 bases stayed unmatched. Germline CDR1 and CDR2: MGHDK and SYGVNS. This CDR3 spans 13 amino acids.

The chain has TRBV20-1 and TRBJ1-2, with unresolved D. Germline V gene data show CDR1 as DFQATT and CDR2 as SNEGSKA (reference sequence). The CDR3 is made up of 11 amino acids. Trimming shortened V by 5 bases and J by 5 bases, and 9 bases separated the two germline ends. The chain's CDR3 is CSALILYGYTF. The DNA for the CDR3 is TGCAGTGCTTTGATCCTATATGGCTACACCTTC.

This clone has a single count. The chain links TRBV29-1 to TRBJ2-4; 10 bases are shared with TRBD1. The CDR3 contains 15 residues. Germline loops: CDR1 SQVTM, CDR2 ANQGSEA. The V and J ends lost 2 bases and 9 bases, in that order; junction bases with no gene match: 10. This CDR3 is CSVEPPGQGLGIQYF. As DNA, the CDR3 is TGCAGCGTTGAACCTCCGGGACAGGGGCTTGGCATTCAGTACTTC.

The chain links TRBV7-9 to TRBJ2-1; D remains unclear. The CDR3 is 15 amino acids. Germline lookup yields CDR1 SEHNR and CDR2 FQNEAQ (reference sequence). V dropped 5 bases and J dropped 4 bases, with 15 bases sitting between them. This CDR3 reads CASSPPLPAYNEQFF. The DNA of the CDR3 is TGTGCCAGCAGCCCGCCACTCCCCGCTTACAATGAGCAGTTCTTC.